This T cell receptor (beta chain) was sequenced during a study of CD8 T cells in ankylosing spondylitis (dated by TCRdb to about 2017). With respect to the entire study: The study profiled T cell receptor beta repertoires in healthy donors and ankylosing spondylitis patients to find disease-linked TCR variants. In total, the full study cohort was made up of 95 to 110 healthy donors and some 26 ankylosing spondylitis patients. Peripheral blood was sampled, and synovial fluid was additionally collected from ankylosing spondylitis patients. Results the study describes overall, beyond this receptor: Some motif variants were previously reported in synovial fluid and blood of reactive arthritis patients, suggesting common disease-initiation mechanisms. A CD8+ phenotype was shown by the disease-linked clones, which were found at relatively low frequencies in peripheral blood. The disease-linked clones were reported as significantly enriched in matched synovial fluid samples from ankylosing spondylitis patients. A TCR beta motif of several highly homologous amino acid variants appeared characteristic of blood from ankylosing spondylitis patients.

This clonotype was recorded a few times. Its antigen is still unknown. Nothing much larger sits one base from this clone, and base qualities are not available. The CDR3 goes from the cysteine to the phenylalanine over 15 residues. The read is trimmed to its CDR3 DNA, 45 bases read in frame from base 1. The junction carries 14 bases between V and J, which are trimmed by 6 bases and 2 bases respectively. The sequencing machine was an Illumina HiSeq 2500. TCR beta libraries were prepared by quantitative 5'-RACE with molecular barcodes. In the original analysis: To identify disease-linked TCR variants, a new computational method was used, one built on a probabilistic model of VDJ rearrangement. TCRdb reran the public reads through fastp at Q25 and MiXCR, keeping productive beta chains. All rows with the same CDR3 protein become a single entry with the most common DNA and genes. The V and J calls were not made by the authors but by TCRdb's processing. Counted in this sample were 750,000 to 850,000 distinct CDR3 sequences; 10% to 15% of them appeared once. The top ten clones comprise roughly 0.51% of the sample.

This TCR was recovered from a male donor with ankylosing spondylitis. The chain is assembled from TRBV12-3 or TRBV12-4 and TRBJ2-4; TRBD2 is possibly the D segment (5 matching bases). The sequenced sample was blood, either unsorted or a sorted T cell fraction (not recorded which). The bases read TGTGCCAGCAGCCCGAGGGTGCTCCCCAAAAACATTCAGTACTTC. Translated, it gives CASSPRVLPKNIQYF.